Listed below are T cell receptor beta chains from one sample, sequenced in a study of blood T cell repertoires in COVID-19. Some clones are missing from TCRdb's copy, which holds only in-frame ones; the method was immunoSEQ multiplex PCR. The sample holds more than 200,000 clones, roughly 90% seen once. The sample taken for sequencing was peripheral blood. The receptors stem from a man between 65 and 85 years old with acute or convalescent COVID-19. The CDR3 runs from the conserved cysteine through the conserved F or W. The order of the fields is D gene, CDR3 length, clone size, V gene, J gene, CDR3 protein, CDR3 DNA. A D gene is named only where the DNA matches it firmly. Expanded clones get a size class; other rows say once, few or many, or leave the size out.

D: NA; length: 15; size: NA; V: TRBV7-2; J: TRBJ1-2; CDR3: CASSSGQSRVYGYTF; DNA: TGTGCCAGCAGCTCTGGACAGAGTCGGGTCTATGGCTACACCTTC
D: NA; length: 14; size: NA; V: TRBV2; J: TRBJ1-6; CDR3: CASSKWSPDSPLHF; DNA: TGTGCCAGCAGCAAATGGTCCCCAGATTCACCCCTCCACTTT
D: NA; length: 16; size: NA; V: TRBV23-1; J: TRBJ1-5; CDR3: CASSVNFRGSNQPQHF; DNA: TGCGCCAGCAGCGTTAACTTCAGGGGAAGCAATCAGCCCCAGCATTTT
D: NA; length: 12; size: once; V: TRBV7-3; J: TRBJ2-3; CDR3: CASSLDSGTQYF; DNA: TGTGCCAGCAGCTTGGACAGCGGTACGCAGTATTTT
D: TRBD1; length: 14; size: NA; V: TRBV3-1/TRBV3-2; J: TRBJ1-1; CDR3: CASSQAGGGTEAFF; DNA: TGTGCCAGCAGCCAAGCAGGGGGCGGGACTGAAGCTTTCTTT
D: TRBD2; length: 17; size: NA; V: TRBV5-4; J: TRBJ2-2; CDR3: CASGGLAGVANTGELFF; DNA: TGTGCCAGCGGCGGACTAGCGGGAGTCGCGAACACCGGGGAGCTGTTTTTT
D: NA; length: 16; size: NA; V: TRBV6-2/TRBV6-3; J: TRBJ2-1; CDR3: CASSYSIPSSYNEQFF; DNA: TGTGCCAGCAGTTACTCGATACCCAGCTCCTACAATGAGCAGTTCTTC
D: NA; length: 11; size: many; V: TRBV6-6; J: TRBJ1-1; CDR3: CASSHSGEAFF; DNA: TGTGCCAGCAGTCACAGCGGGGAAGCTTTCTTT
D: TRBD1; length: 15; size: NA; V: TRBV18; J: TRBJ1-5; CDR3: CASSPVRQGFQPQHF; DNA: TGTGCCAGCTCACCCGTCCGACAGGGATTTCAGCCCCAGCATTTT
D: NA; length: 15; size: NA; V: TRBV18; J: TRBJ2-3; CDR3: CASSYNRVGTDTQYF; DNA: TGTGCCAGCTCATATAACAGGGTGGGCACAGATACGCAGTATTTT
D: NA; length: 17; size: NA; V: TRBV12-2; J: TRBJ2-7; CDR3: CASRLAPSGRPSYEQYF; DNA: TGTGCAAGTCGCTTAGCGCCTAGCGGGAGGCCCTCCTACGAGCAGTACTTC
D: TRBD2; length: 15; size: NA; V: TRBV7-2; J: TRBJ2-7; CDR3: CASSLVAGGGYEQYF; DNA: TGTGCCAGCAGCTTAGTGGCGGGGGGCGGCTACGAGCAGTACTTC
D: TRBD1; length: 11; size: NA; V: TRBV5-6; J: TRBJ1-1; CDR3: CASSYDRGVFF; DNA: TGTGCCAGCAGCTATGACAGGGGAGTTTTCTTT
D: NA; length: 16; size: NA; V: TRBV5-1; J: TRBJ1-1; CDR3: CASSLASGTPSTEAFF; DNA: TGCGCCAGCAGCTTAGCATCCGGGACACCGAGCACTGAAGCTTTCTTT
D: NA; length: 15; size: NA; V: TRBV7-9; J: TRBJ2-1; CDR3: CASSPIGASYNEQFF; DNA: TGTGCCAGCAGCCCAATAGGGGCCTCCTACAATGAGCAGTTCTTC
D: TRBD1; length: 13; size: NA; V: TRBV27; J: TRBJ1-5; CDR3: CASRGQENQPQHF; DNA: TGTGCCAGCAGGGGACAGGAAAATCAGCCCCAGCATTTT
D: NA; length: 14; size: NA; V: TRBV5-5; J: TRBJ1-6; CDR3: CASRPGNYNSPLHF; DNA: TGTGCCAGCAGGCCCGGGAACTATAATTCACCCCTCCACTTT
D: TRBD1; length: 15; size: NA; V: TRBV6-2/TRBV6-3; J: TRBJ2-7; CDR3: CASSYFRQGINEQYF; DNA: TGTGCCAGCAGTTACTTCCGACAGGGGATAAACGAGCAGTACTTC